A selection of T cell receptor beta chains follows, all from one sample in a study of CD8+CD57+ T cells in acquired aplastic anemia. Via MiXCR, TCRdb re-called the reads, giving one row per CDR3 protein. The data contain about 250,000 distinct CDR3 sequences, around 45% of them singletons. Sequenced sample: sorted CD4+, CD8+, or CD8+CD57+ T cells (not recorded which) from PBMCs. These TCRs come from a human donor with aplastic anemia. The CDR3 runs from the conserved cysteine through the conserved F or W. Fields, in order: D gene, V gene, clone size, J gene, CDR3 DNA, CDR3 protein. D genes are given only for firm matches. Not all rows give a size; the values are once, few, many and, for expanded clones, a class.

>.|TRBV29-1|many|TRBJ2-1
TGCAGCGGGAGTGGGGGCAATGAGCAGTTCTTC
CSGSGGNEQFF
>.|TRBV20-1|.|TRBJ1-2
TGCAGTGCCAAAGAAGAGGTCTCTAACTATGGCTACACCTTC
CSAKEEVSNYGYTF
>.|TRBV15|few|TRBJ2-6
TGTGCCACCAGCAGAGATCAGGGGGGGGCCAACGTCCTGACTTTC
CATSRDQGGANVLTF
>.|TRBV7-2|few|TRBJ1-5
TGTGCCAGCAGCTTAGCAGCACGCAATAGCAATCAGCCCCAGCATTTT
CASSLAARNSNQPQHF
>.|TRBV30|.|TRBJ1-5
TGTGCCTGGAGTGTAGGGCAGGGGATCAATCAGCCCCAGCATTTT
CAWSVGQGINQPQHF
>.|TRBV28|.|TRBJ2-7
TGTGCCAGCAGTCCCCAACAGACAGTTCCCTACGAGCAGTACTTC
CASSPQQTVPYEQYF
>.|TRBV29-1|.|TRBJ1-5
TGCAGCGTTGCATGGAGCCGCGATAGCAATCAGCCCCAGCATTTT
CSVAWSRDSNQPQHF
>TRBD2|TRBV5-4|.|TRBJ2-3
TGTGCCAGCAGCTTGGCCCGAGGGAGGGCGGATACGCAGTATTTT
CASSLARGRADTQYF
>.|TRBV7-2|many|TRBJ2-7
TGTGCCAGCAGCTTTTTATACGAGCAGTACTTC
CASSFLYEQYF
>.|TRBV7-9|.|TRBJ1-1
TGCGCCAGCAGCCAAGATCTTGGGGCAGGGACGTACACTGAAGCTTTCTTT
CASSQDLGAGTYTEAFF
>.|TRBV4-1|many|TRBJ2-7
TGCGCCAGCAGCCAGAGGGACGGGAGCTACGAGCAGTACTTC
CASSQRDGSYEQYF
>TRBD1|TRBV2|.|TRBJ1-2
TGTGCCAGTCGGGACAGCTACTATGGCTACACCTTC
CASRDSYYGYTF
>.|TRBV5-1|.|TRBJ2-3
TGCGCCAGCAGCATCAGCACTATTCAAACAGATACGCAGTATTTT
CASSISTIQTDTQYF
>TRBD2|TRBV29-1|many|TRBJ2-1
TGCAGCGTTGAAGATCGGGAGGGGTTATCCTACAATGAGCAGTTCTTC
CSVEDREGLSYNEQFF
>.|TRBV7-2|.|TRBJ1-2
TGTGCCAGCAGCTCACGACAAGCTAACTATGGCTACACCTTC
CASSSRQANYGYTF
>.|TRBV6-5|.|TRBJ2-5
TGTGCCAGCAGTGATACCGGGGGAATCGCGCTTACGTACCAAGAGACCCAGTACTTC
CASSDTGGIALTYQETQYF
>.|TRBV7-9|.|TRBJ2-1
TGTGCAAGCAGCCTTACTACGGGCGATACGCAGTTCTTC
CASSLTTGDTQFF
>.|TRBV29-1|many|TRBJ2-7
TGCAGCGTTTGGGATTTGGCCCCTGGGGGTAGTAGCGGTTACGAGCAGTACTTC
CSVWDLAPGGSSGYEQYF
>.|TRBV29-1|.|TRBJ1-1
TGCAGCGTTGTTTTGGGGGCTGCTGAAGCTTTCTTT
CSVVLGAAEAFF
>TRBD2|TRBV7-9|.|TRBJ2-7
TGTGCCAGCAGCTTAGGAGGGCTAGCGGGGGGGCAAATTCAGCAGTACTTC
CASSLGGLAGGQIQQYF
>TRBD2|TRBV5-1|.|TRBJ2-1
TGCGCCAGCAGCTTGGAGTCTAGCGGGAGTCGGGAGCAGTTCTTC
CASSLESSGSREQFF
>TRBD2|TRBV7-2|.|TRBJ2-5
TGTGCCAGCAGCTTAGACGGACTAGCGGGAGTGGAGTACGGAGAGACCCAGTACTTC
CASSLDGLAGVEYGETQYF
>TRBD1|TRBV29-1|.|TRBJ1-2
TGCAGCGTTCCGGGACAGGGCATTCGGGATGGCTACACCTTC
CSVPGQGIRDGYTF
>.|TRBV11-2|.|TRBJ1-6
TGTGCCAGCAGTCACCGGGGCAATAATTCACCCCTCCACTTT
CASSHRGNNSPLHF
>TRBD2|TRBV28|few|TRBJ2-7
TGTGCCAGCAGTTTTCCCGGGACTAGCAGCGTGTACGAGCAGTACTTC
CASSFPGTSSVYEQYF
>.|TRBV20-1|many|TRBJ2-7
TGCAGTGCTAGAATGGGGTCCTACGAGCAGTACTTC
CSARMGSYEQYF
>TRBD1|TRBV9|many|TRBJ2-7
TGTGCCAGCAGCGTAGGGACAGGGGCGGACGAGCAGTACTTC
CASSVGTGADEQYF
>.|TRBV9|.|TRBJ2-6
TGTGCCAGCAGCTTTCAGGGGTCTGGGGCCAACGTCCTGACTTTC
CASSFQGSGANVLTF
>TRBD1|TRBV10-3|.|TRBJ2-5
TGTGCCATCAGTGAGTTCAGGGGGCAAGAGACCCAGTACTTC
CAISEFRGQETQYF
>TRBD2|TRBV19|.|TRBJ2-1
TGTGCCAGTAGTACATATATAAGCGGGGGGGCCTTTCGTGACAATGAGCAGTTCTTC
CASSTYISGGAFRDNEQFF
>.|TRBV4-1|many|TRBJ2-7
TGCGCCAGCAGCATTCAAGGCGCAGGCCCCTACGAGCAGTACTTC
CASSIQGAGPYEQYF
>.|TRBV2|.|TRBJ1-6
TGTGCCAGCAGTGCGCTACAGTATAATTCACCCCTCCACTTT
CASSALQYNSPLHF
>.|TRBV11-1|few|TRBJ1-1
TGTGCCAGCAGTTACCCTATGGGCCCGGCGGACGAAGCTTTCTTT
CASSYPMGPADEAFF
>.|TRBV20-1|.|TRBJ2-7
TGCAGTGCGCATGCAATCTACGAGCAGTACTTC
CSAHAIYEQYF
>.|TRBV9|many|TRBJ1-2
TGTGCCAGCGGAGTATCAGGGGTAAATGGCTACACCTTC
CASGVSGVNGYTF
>.|TRBV7-3|.|TRBJ2-1
TGTGCCAGCAGCTTTAGGAAAAGGGAAGGACAGTTCTTC
CASSFRKREGQFF
>.|TRBV12-3/TRBV12-4|many|TRBJ2-7
TGTGCCAGCAGTCGGACGGCGTCCGGGACGGGATTCTACGAGCAGTACTTC
CASSRTASGTGFYEQYF
>.|TRBV9|many|TRBJ2-2
TGTGCCAGCAGACAGGCGGGGTCCGGGGAGCTGTTTTTT
CASRQAGSGELFF
>.|TRBV6-1|many|TRBJ1-1
TGTGCCAGTAGCCGGGCGTCACACAAGGTTGGGGAAACTGAAGCTTTCTTT
CASSRASHKVGETEAFF
>TRBD1|TRBV4-2|many|TRBJ1-6
TGTGCCAGCAGCCAAAAGACAGGGGGCAACATGAATTCACCCCTCCACTTT
CASSQKTGGNMNSPLHF
>.|TRBV7-9|many|TRBJ2-7
TGTGCCAGCAGCTCGGGACACAACTACGAGCAGTACTTC
CASSSGHNYEQYF
>TRBD2|TRBV19|.|TRBJ2-7
TGTGCCAGCACCCCTAGTCCAGCGGGAGGCCCCTACGAGCAGTACTTC
CASTPSPAGGPYEQYF
>TRBD2|TRBV11-2|.|TRBJ2-7
TGTGCCAGCAGCTCCCCCAGGACTAGCTCAATCGAGCAGTACTTC
CASSSPRTSSIEQYF
>TRBD1|TRBV29-1|once|TRBJ1-1
TGCAGCGCCAGACAGGGGACTGAAGCTTTCTTT
CSARQGTEAFF
>.|TRBV28|few|TRBJ1-3
TGTGCCAGCAGTTTTCACAGGGCTGGAAACACCATATATTTT
CASSFHRAGNTIYF
>.|TRBV20-1|.|TRBJ2-7
TGCAGTGCTAGTAAGGGCCCCTACGAGCAGTACTTC
CSASKGPYEQYF
>TRBD2|TRBV9|.|TRBJ2-1
TGTGCCGGCAGCGTAGACGGGTTAGCGGGGAGCTCCTACAATGAGCAGTTCTTC
CAGSVDGLAGSSYNEQFF
>.|TRBV5-4|.|TRBJ1-4
TGTGCCAGCAGCCGGGACTACGGGGTGAGCGAAAAACTGTTTTTT
CASSRDYGVSEKLFF
>TRBD1|TRBV6-5|.|TRBJ1-2
TGTGCCAGCAGTTACCTGACCACAGGGGCCGGAGGCTATGGCTACACCTTC
CASSYLTTGAGGYGYTF
>TRBD1|TRBV7-9|.|TRBJ2-5
TGTGCCAGCAGCGACTTCTGGGACAGGGGGTCCCAGTACTTC
CASSDFWDRGSQYF